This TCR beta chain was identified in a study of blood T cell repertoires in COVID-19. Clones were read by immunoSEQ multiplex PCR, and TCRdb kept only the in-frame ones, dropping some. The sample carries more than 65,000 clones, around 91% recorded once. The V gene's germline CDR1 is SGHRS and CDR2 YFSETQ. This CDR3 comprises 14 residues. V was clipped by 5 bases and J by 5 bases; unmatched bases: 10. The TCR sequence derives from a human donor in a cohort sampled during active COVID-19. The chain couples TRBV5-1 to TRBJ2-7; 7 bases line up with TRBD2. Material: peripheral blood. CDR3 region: CASSRGEGGNEQYF. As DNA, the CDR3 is TGCGCCAGCAGTCGGGGGGAGGGAGGGAACGAGCAGTACTTC.